This T cell receptor beta chain was captured in a study of blood T cell repertoires in COVID-19. Study details: Samples came from the United States, Italy and Spain, spanning acute and convalescent COVID-19.

Participants came from roughly 23 US areas, aged about 18 to 100 years. Cohorts were assigned according to the clinical history that participants reported. Germline V gene sequence: CDR1 SGHVS, CDR2 FQNEAQ. V was shortened by 5 bases and J by 0 bases, with 14 bases between the two germline ends. The CDR3 is made up of 15 amino acids. As originally analysed: Amplifying reference gene primers gave estimates of nucleated cell counts. Assay used: immunoSEQ multiplex PCR; TCRdb lists only in-frame clones, some missing. The V and J calls and clone size come from that table; D and trimming were worked out from the DNA. Of some 490,000 clones in the sample, 88% are singletons; the top ten hold approximately 8.3%.

The chain employs TRBV7-8 and TRBJ2-7, with a weak D call TRBD1 (6 bases). The specimen was PBMCs or T cells enriched from blood (not recorded which). The origin of this receptor is a woman aged 60-75 years who had recovered from COVID-19. The CDR3 sequence is CASSPPGHLSYEQYF. CDR3 bases: TGTGCCAGCAGCCCGCCGGGACACCTCTCCTACGAGCAGTACTTC.